This TCR beta chain is from a study of graft-versus-host responses after intestinal transplantation. Background on the study: Among the recipients, all got anti-thymocyte globulin induction and then tacrolimus and steroids for about three years. The study, taken as a whole, reports: Recipient marrow showed GvH clones, some seen first in ileum or blood.

Details on this clone: Its specificity is not known.

The CDR3 has 14 amino acids. The trim removed 3 bases at V and 4 bases at J, leaving 2 bases unmatched. Germline lookup yields CDR1 SGHRS and CDR2 YFSETQ. Repertoires were generated with immunoSEQ multiplex PCR, while TCRdb's copy carries only in-frame clones and drops some. The sample yields roughly 43,000 clones, roughly 95% seen once. The rearrangement uses TRBV5-1 and TRBJ2-1; 9 positions match TRBD1. The sequenced sample was PBMCs, obtained approximately 360 days after intestinal transplant. This clonotype was obtained from a human patient who received an intestinal transplant, so some T cells may come from the graft donor. CDR3 nucleotide sequence: TGCGCCAGCAGCTCGGGACAGGGTTACAATGAGCAGTTCTTC. This sequence encodes CASSSGQGYNEQFF.